The source of this T cell receptor (beta chain) is a study of PD-1 blockade in classical Hodgkin lymphoma. Study-wide results and limits: Relative to healthy donors, newly diagnosed patients reportedly had lower baseline TCR diversity, which was reported as lower still in relapsed/refractory patients. Repertoire difference causes, possibly disease activity or prior therapy, remain undefined.

Clones were read by immunoSEQ multiplex PCR, and TCRdb kept only the in-frame ones, dropping some. This sample has just under 100,000 clones, with approximately 88% found just once. Each patient experienced a relapse that followed autologous stem cell transplantation, and brentuximab vedotin exposure varied. Best responses fell into complete response, partial response or progressive disease. A remark on this clone: The antigen remains undetermined.

The CDR3 runs to 15 residues. Trimming at V came to 4 bases and at J to 2 bases, leaving 3 bases not matched to a gene. The germline gives CDR1 SGDLS, CDR2 YYNGEE. The TCR originated in a human donor with classical Hodgkin lymphoma. The sequencing used peripheral blood mononuclear cells (PBMCs), collected at baseline. The rearrangement uses TRBV9 and TRBJ2-1; 10 nucleotides line up with TRBD1. The CDR3 DNA reads TGTGCCAGCAGCCGCGGACAGGGGGCCTACAATGAGCAGTTCTTC. Protein sequence: CASSRGQGAYNEQFF.